Following are 11 T cell receptor beta chains from one sample sequenced in a study of T cell responses to AZD1222 COVID-19 vaccine. The protocol was immunoSEQ multiplex PCR, while the TCRdb copy is restricted to in-frame clones and leaves out a portion. This repertoire shows 150,000 or so clones, around nine tenths found once; its top ten account for around 5.5%. Sequenced material: peripheral blood, taken on day 0 of AZD1222 vaccination. The receptors were sampled from an adult in good health.

J is TRBJ2-2 and V is TRBV6-6; no clear D. Germline lookup yields CDR1 MNHNY and CDR2 SVGAGI (reference sequence). V gave up 0 bases and J gave up 2 bases, with 10 bases separating them. CDR3 length: 16 amino acids. The CDR3 DNA is TGTGCCAGCAGTTACTCGATCACTCCCAACACCGGGGAGCTGTTTTTT. Translated, it gives CASSYSITPNTGELFF.

The V gene is TRBV7-9, the J gene TRBJ1-4; maybe TRBD1 (6 bases). Trimming left V 4 bases short and J 3 bases short, with 12 bases between. There are 15 residues in the CDR3. Per germline, CDR1 SEHNR and CDR2 FQNEAQ (reference sequence). This CDR3 is CASSSRTAANEKLFF. The CDR3 DNA is TGTGCCAGCAGCTCTCGGACAGCAGCTAATGAAAAACTGTTTTTT.

The chain is built from TRBV3-1 (or the pseudogene TRBV3-2) and TRBJ1-2, with no clear D. Germline V lookup: CDR1 LGHDT, CDR2 YNNKEL (reference sequence). The CDR3 consists of 13 residues. Between the trimmed V and J ends, which lost 1 base and 5 bases, there was a span of 8 bases. The CDR3 region is CASSQVVEYGYTF. The CDR3 DNA is TGTGCCAGCAGCCAAGTAGTTGAGTATGGCTACACCTTC.

This chain links TRBV19 with TRBJ2-7, with D possibly being TRBD1 (5 bases). The V gene's germline CDR1 is LNHDA and CDR2 SQIVND (reference sequence). V was pared by 5 bases and J by 1 base, with 15 bases between. The CDR3 extends over 15 amino acids. The CDR3 DNA sequence: TGTGCCAGTAGTCCCAAGGGGCGCACTTCCTACGAGCAGTACTTC. Translation: CASSPKGRTSYEQYF.

This clone was detected only once. The chain couples TRBV7-9 to TRBJ1-4; no definite D call. This CDR3 spans 13 amino acids. Trimming pared 1 base from V and 8 bases from J, leaving 8 bases between. Germline V gives CDR1 SEHNR, CDR2 FQNEAQ (reference sequence). The CDR3, as DNA: TGTGCCAGCAGCTTAGAGGGTCTGGAAAAACTGTTTTTT. It encodes CASSLEGLEKLFF.

The chain recombines TRBV7-9 with TRBJ2-6; possibly TRBD1 for D (6 bases). Trimming took 10 bases from V and 2 from J, leaving 12 bases between them. CDR1 is SEHNR, CDR2 FQNEAQ, per germline (reference sequence). The CDR3 extends over 14 amino acids. CDR3 DNA sequence: TGTGCCACCGGAGAGGGGGCTGGGGCCAACGTCCTGACTTTC. Protein product: CATGEGAGANVLTF.

This chain joins TRBV20-1 and TRBJ2-1; 9 bases fit TRBD2. CDR1 is DFQATT and CDR2 is SNEGSKA in the germline V gene (reference sequence). The CDR3 is 11 amino acids. J lost 15 bases, V lost 5 bases, and 8 bases had no gene match. In DNA, the CDR3 is TGCAGTGCTGGGCGGGAGGGTGTCTGGTTCTTC. As protein: CSAGREGVWFF.

The gene calls are TRBV10-2 and TRBJ1-2; D call uncertain. The CDR3 consists of 13 residues. V shed 4 bases and J shed 4 bases, with 10 bases lying between them. Germline V gives CDR1 WSHSY, CDR2 SAAADI. This CDR3 reads CASSGRFSYGYTF. In DNA form, the CDR3 reads TGCGCCAGCAGTGGTAGGTTCTCCTATGGCTACACCTTC.

The chain joins TRBV12-3 or TRBV12-4 to TRBJ2-2, with D hard to call. This CDR3 region has 12 residues. The V end was cut by 5 bases, the J end by 2 bases, with 3 bases between. DNA of the CDR3: TGTGCCAGCAGTCTCAACACCGGGGAGCTGTTTTTT. The encoded protein is CASSLNTGELFF.

In this sample, this clone turned up once. The chain carries TRBV20-1 and TRBJ2-5; no clear D. CDR3 length: 13 residues. In germline, CDR1 is DFQATT, CDR2 SNEGSKA (reference sequence). Trimming removed 3 bases at V and 5 bases at J, with 13 bases between. The DNA for the CDR3 is TGCAGTGCTAGTCAAACTTTTTCGGAGACCCAGTACTTC. As protein: CSASQTFSETQYF.

The chain combines TRBV5-4 with TRBJ2-7; D gene uncertain. The V and J ends lost 4 bases and 0 bases respectively, with 8 bases between them. The CDR3 has 13 amino acids. Germline values: CDR1 SGHNT, CDR2 YYREEE (reference sequence). The CDR3: CASSHGGSYEQYF. In DNA form, the CDR3 reads TGTGCCAGCAGCCACGGCGGCTCCTACGAGCAGTACTTC.